Listed below are T cell receptor beta chains from one sample, sequenced in a study of T cell changes during pregnancy in multiple sclerosis. Sequencing was performed with immunoSEQ multiplex PCR; in TCRdb, only in-frame clones are kept and a portion is missing. The sample has roughly 40,000 clones; roughly nine tenths are singletons. Source: CD4+ T cells from peripheral blood mononuclear cells, taken after pregnancy. The receptors shown here come from a female donor with multiple sclerosis, enrolled in a pregnancy study. The CDR3 runs from the conserved cysteine through the conserved F or W. A D gene is named only where the DNA matches it firmly. Not every row has a clone size; where given, it reads once, few, many or a size class.

v_call: TRBV7-2; d_call: TRBD2; j_call: TRBJ2-1; clone_size: .; cdr3_nt: TGTGCCAGCAAAATCCTAGCGGGGGGCACTAACAATGAGCAGTTCTTC; cdr3_aa: CASKILAGGTNNEQFF
v_call: TRBV7-9; d_call: .; j_call: TRBJ1-4; clone_size: .; cdr3_nt: TGTGCCAGCAGCGCCCACTCGGGGTTAGATGAAAAACTGTTTTTT; cdr3_aa: CASSAHSGLDEKLFF
v_call: TRBV7-2; d_call: .; j_call: TRBJ2-3; clone_size: .; cdr3_nt: TGTGCCAGCAGCTTAGGCGGCACAGATACGCAGTATTTT; cdr3_aa: CASSLGGTDTQYF
v_call: TRBV7-9; d_call: .; j_call: TRBJ1-2; clone_size: .; cdr3_nt: TGTGCCAGCAGCCCGTCTGTAGTTCAGGATGGCTACACCTTC; cdr3_aa: CASSPSVVQDGYTF
v_call: TRBV5-1; d_call: TRBD1; j_call: TRBJ2-7; clone_size: .; cdr3_nt: TGCGCCAGCAGCTTGGAACTACCCGGGACAGGGTCAGACGAGCAGTACTTC; cdr3_aa: CASSLELPGTGSDEQYF
v_call: TRBV6-5; d_call: TRBD2; j_call: TRBJ2-3; clone_size: .; cdr3_nt: TGTGCCAGCAAGCTAGCGGGGGGGTCCGATACGCAGTATTTT; cdr3_aa: CASKLAGGSDTQYF
v_call: TRBV11-1; d_call: .; j_call: TRBJ1-3; clone_size: .; cdr3_nt: TGTGCCAGCAGCCTAGGAGTGGGAAACACCATATATTTT; cdr3_aa: CASSLGVGNTIYF
v_call: TRBV6-1; d_call: TRBD1; j_call: TRBJ2-7; clone_size: .; cdr3_nt: TGTGCCAGCAGTGAAGCGGCCAGGGGGCGCGAGCAGTACTTC; cdr3_aa: CASSEAARGREQYF
v_call: TRBV2; d_call: .; j_call: TRBJ1-2; clone_size: .; cdr3_nt: TGTGCCAGCACCGGCACCAGGTCCTATGGCTACACCTTC; cdr3_aa: CASTGTRSYGYTF
v_call: TRBV6-5; d_call: TRBD2; j_call: TRBJ2-5; clone_size: .; cdr3_nt: TGTGCCAGCAGCCCAGGACTAGCGTCAGAGACCCAGTACTTC; cdr3_aa: CASSPGLASETQYF
v_call: TRBV18; d_call: TRBD1; j_call: TRBJ1-1; clone_size: .; cdr3_nt: TGTGCCAGCTCACTACCAGGGGGCGGGACTGAAGCTTTCTTT; cdr3_aa: CASSLPGGGTEAFF
v_call: TRBV7-2; d_call: .; j_call: TRBJ1-5; clone_size: .; cdr3_nt: TGTGCCAGCAGCTTTGGAGGAGGACAGCCCCAGCATTTT; cdr3_aa: CASSFGGGQPQHF
v_call: TRBV7-2; d_call: .; j_call: TRBJ2-2; clone_size: .; cdr3_nt: TGTGCCAGCAGCCGAAACAGGGGGGAGCTGTTTTTT; cdr3_aa: CASSRNRGELFF
v_call: TRBV7-9; d_call: TRBD1; j_call: TRBJ1-2; clone_size: once; cdr3_nt: TGTGCCAGCAGCCTACAGGGGGACGGCGGCTACACCTTC; cdr3_aa: CASSLQGDGGYTF
v_call: TRBV5-4; d_call: .; j_call: TRBJ1-6; clone_size: few; cdr3_nt: TGTGCCAGCAGCTTGGTAGGGGTTGGTTCACCCCTCCACTTT; cdr3_aa: CASSLVGVGSPLHF
v_call: TRBV5-1; d_call: TRBD1; j_call: TRBJ1-3; clone_size: once; cdr3_nt: TGCGCCAGCAGCCCTACGACAGGGGGTGGAAACACCATATATTTT; cdr3_aa: CASSPTTGGGNTIYF
v_call: TRBV5-1; d_call: .; j_call: TRBJ2-1; clone_size: many; cdr3_nt: TGCGCCAGCAGCTTCGGCCAGGGCAATGAGCAGTTCTTC; cdr3_aa: CASSFGQGNEQFF
v_call: TRBV2; d_call: .; j_call: TRBJ1-6; clone_size: .; cdr3_nt: TGTGCCAGCAGTGAGGGGAGGGGACCCCTCCACTTT; cdr3_aa: CASSEGRGPLHF
v_call: TRBV5-1; d_call: .; j_call: TRBJ2-7; clone_size: .; cdr3_nt: TGCGCCAGCAGCTTGGGACAGGTGGGGTCCTACGAGCAGTACTTC; cdr3_aa: CASSLGQVGSYEQYF
v_call: TRBV5-4; d_call: TRBD1; j_call: TRBJ2-1; clone_size: .; cdr3_nt: TGTGCCAGCAGAAAACCTCCGGGACAGGGTAAGGATGAGCAGTTCTTC; cdr3_aa: CASRKPPGQGKDEQFF
v_call: TRBV5-4; d_call: TRBD1; j_call: TRBJ1-2; clone_size: .; cdr3_nt: TGTGCCAGCAGCACAGGGGGTGAGGCTATCCTCTACACCTTC; cdr3_aa: CASSTGGEAILYTF
v_call: TRBV7-3; d_call: TRBD1; j_call: TRBJ2-1; clone_size: .; cdr3_nt: TGTGCCAGCAGCCCTTGGACAGGTTTTGAGCAGTTCTTC; cdr3_aa: CASSPWTGFEQFF
v_call: TRBV25-1; d_call: TRBD1; j_call: TRBJ2-1; clone_size: once; cdr3_nt: TGTGCCAGCAGTGAAAATGGGGGGACAGGGCTGAACAATGAGCAGTTCTTC; cdr3_aa: CASSENGGTGLNNEQFF
v_call: TRBV7-6; d_call: .; j_call: TRBJ2-2; clone_size: .; cdr3_nt: TGTGCCAGCAGCTTAGTGCCGGGCACCGGGGAGCTGTTTTTT; cdr3_aa: CASSLVPGTGELFF
v_call: TRBV2; d_call: TRBD1; j_call: TRBJ1-3; clone_size: .; cdr3_nt: TGTGCCAGCAGTTTGACAGGGGGTGGAAACACCATATATTTT; cdr3_aa: CASSLTGGGNTIYF
v_call: TRBV27; d_call: .; j_call: TRBJ1-5; clone_size: once; cdr3_nt: TGTGCCAGCAGCCTGAGGAGAGATCAGCCCCAGCATTTT; cdr3_aa: CASSLRRDQPQHF
v_call: TRBV30; d_call: .; j_call: TRBJ1-2; clone_size: .; cdr3_nt: TGTGCCTGGGACAGAGCTAACTATGGCTACACCTTC; cdr3_aa: CAWDRANYGYTF
v_call: TRBV21-1; d_call: .; j_call: TRBJ1-1; clone_size: .; cdr3_nt: TGTGCCAGCCGAGGGTGGGGGAACACTGAAGCTTTCTTT; cdr3_aa: CASRGWGNTEAFF
v_call: TRBV6-5; d_call: .; j_call: TRBJ1-4; clone_size: .; cdr3_nt: TGTGCCAGCAGTCGGACATCAACTAATGAAAAACTGTTTTTT; cdr3_aa: CASSRTSTNEKLFF
v_call: TRBV2; d_call: .; j_call: TRBJ1-4; clone_size: few; cdr3_nt: TGTGCCAGCAGGCCTAGGAGTGAAAAACTGTTTTTT; cdr3_aa: CASRPRSEKLFF
v_call: TRBV7-9; d_call: .; j_call: TRBJ1-1; clone_size: once; cdr3_nt: TGTGCCAGCCGCCCTGCGAGTCTAGAGAGGACTGAAGCTTTCTTT; cdr3_aa: CASRPASLERTEAFF
v_call: TRBV4-3; d_call: TRBD1; j_call: TRBJ1-1; clone_size: once; cdr3_nt: TGCGCCAGCAGCCGAGGACAGGGGATCACTGAAGCTTTCTTT; cdr3_aa: CASSRGQGITEAFF
v_call: TRBV11-2; d_call: TRBD2; j_call: TRBJ2-3; clone_size: .; cdr3_nt: TGTGCCAGCAGCCCCTGGACTAGCGGTATCGCAGATACGCAGTATTTT; cdr3_aa: CASSPWTSGIADTQYF
v_call: TRBV18; d_call: .; j_call: TRBJ1-5; clone_size: .; cdr3_nt: TGTGCCAGCTCACCACCGATTTCGGGTCAGCCCCAGCATTTT; cdr3_aa: CASSPPISGQPQHF
v_call: TRBV5-1; d_call: .; j_call: TRBJ2-3; clone_size: .; cdr3_nt: TGCGCCAGCAGCAGCCTGACTATTTTAGATACGCAGTATTTT; cdr3_aa: CASSSLTILDTQYF
v_call: TRBV7-2; d_call: TRBD2; j_call: TRBJ2-7; clone_size: .; cdr3_nt: TGTGCCAGCAGCCCAACCCGGACTAGCGGGGCCCCCTACGAGCAGTACTTC; cdr3_aa: CASSPTRTSGAPYEQYF
v_call: TRBV21-1; d_call: .; j_call: TRBJ1-3; clone_size: .; cdr3_nt: TGTGCCAGCAGCCTGCGCCCGGGGACAGCCTTTTCTGGAAACACCATATATTTT; cdr3_aa: CASSLRPGTAFSGNTIYF
v_call: TRBV4-3; d_call: TRBD2; j_call: TRBJ2-1; clone_size: .; cdr3_nt: TGCGCCAGCAGCCAAGGGACTAGCCTTTCCAATGAGCAGTTCTTC; cdr3_aa: CASSQGTSLSNEQFF
v_call: TRBV5-4; d_call: .; j_call: TRBJ1-3; clone_size: .; cdr3_nt: TGTGCCAGCAGCCCTCCGGGGGATCGAAACACCATATATTTT; cdr3_aa: CASSPPGDRNTIYF
v_call: TRBV29-1; d_call: .; j_call: TRBJ2-5; clone_size: .; cdr3_nt: TGCAGCGTTGATGCAGCGGTCTACGAGACCCAGTACTTC; cdr3_aa: CSVDAAVYETQYF
v_call: TRBV11-2; d_call: .; j_call: TRBJ2-7; clone_size: .; cdr3_nt: TGTGCCAGCAGCTTAGATGCCCCGTCCTACTACGAGCAGTACTTC; cdr3_aa: CASSLDAPSYYEQYF
v_call: TRBV19; d_call: .; j_call: TRBJ2-6; clone_size: .; cdr3_nt: TGTGCCAGTAGTACAGGGACTGGGGCCAACGTCCTGACTTTC; cdr3_aa: CASSTGTGANVLTF
v_call: TRBV9; d_call: .; j_call: TRBJ2-1; clone_size: .; cdr3_nt: TGTGCCAGCAGCGTACGAAGGTCAATACCAACAGGGAACTACAATGAGCAGTTCTTC; cdr3_aa: CASSVRRSIPTGNYNEQFF
v_call: TRBV7-2; d_call: TRBD2; j_call: TRBJ2-1; clone_size: .; cdr3_nt: TGTGCCAGCAGCTCTAGCGGGGGTCGTAGCTCCTACAATGAGCAGTTCTTC; cdr3_aa: CASSSSGGRSSYNEQFF
v_call: TRBV2; d_call: .; j_call: TRBJ1-3; clone_size: few; cdr3_nt: TGTGCCAGCAGTGAAGAGGCGGTCTTAAACACCATATATTTT; cdr3_aa: CASSEEAVLNTIYF
v_call: TRBV19; d_call: .; j_call: TRBJ1-1; clone_size: .; cdr3_nt: TGTGCCAGTAGTAGAGGGGGTCCCGAAGCTTTCTTT; cdr3_aa: CASSRGGPEAFF
v_call: TRBV11-2; d_call: TRBD2; j_call: TRBJ2-3; clone_size: .; cdr3_nt: TGTGCCAGCAGCCGAGGGCGGGGGACAGATACGCAGTATTTT; cdr3_aa: CASSRGRGTDTQYF
v_call: TRBV7-9; d_call: TRBD2; j_call: TRBJ2-2; clone_size: .; cdr3_nt: TGTGCCAGCAGGGGGGAGGGAAGCACCGGGGAGCTGTTTTTT; cdr3_aa: CASRGEGSTGELFF
v_call: TRBV9; d_call: TRBD1; j_call: TRBJ1-1; clone_size: few; cdr3_nt: TGTGCCAGCAGCGAGACCCCTGGACAGGGCAAAGCTTTCTTT; cdr3_aa: CASSETPGQGKAFF
v_call: TRBV30; d_call: .; j_call: TRBJ1-6; clone_size: .; cdr3_nt: TGTGCCTGGAGTGTACAGGGCAATTCACCCCTCCACTTT; cdr3_aa: CAWSVQGNSPLHF
v_call: TRBV5-1; d_call: .; j_call: TRBJ2-5; clone_size: .; cdr3_nt: TGCGCCAGCAGCTCCTGGGGCGCGAACGGCCGGGGGGAGACCCAGTACTTC; cdr3_aa: CASSSWGANGRGETQYF
v_call: TRBV5-4; d_call: .; j_call: TRBJ2-3; clone_size: .; cdr3_nt: TGTGCCAGCAGCTTAAAAGACTTCACAGATACGCAGTATTTT; cdr3_aa: CASSLKDFTDTQYF